One and the same sample provided the 3 T cell receptor beta chains below, sequenced in a study of T cells after yellow fever vaccination. TCRdb redid the calling of the 5' RACE reads with MiXCR, one entry per CDR3 protein. Here the sample spans fewer than 400,000 distinct CDR3 sequences, about 6% being singletons. The sequences come from PBMCs, collected 5 days after the yellow fever booster vaccination. The receptors were gathered from a man in his thirties or forties who received the YFV17D yellow fever vaccine.

This clonotype occurred a few times. The chain employs TRBV20-1 and TRBJ1-6; weak D call: TRBD1 (5 bases). The germline V and J ends were trimmed by 4 bases and 8 bases, with 12 bases remaining between them. Germline lookup yields CDR1 DFQATT and CDR2 SNEGSKA (reference sequence). The CDR3 is 13 residues long. The CDR3, as DNA: TGCAGTGCTACTAAGGGACTCCATTCACCCCTCCACTTT. This codes for CSATKGLHSPLHF.

Many counts were recorded for this clonotype. This chain connects TRBV28 to TRBJ2-4, with D perhaps TRBD2 (6 bases). This CDR3 has 16 amino acids. In germline, CDR1 is MDHEN, CDR2 SYDVKM. Between the trimmed V and J ends, which lost 3 bases and 1 base, there was a span of 13 bases. CDR3 residues: CASSFPRAGAKNIQYF. CDR3 DNA: TGTGCCAGCAGTTTCCCAAGGGCGGGGGCCAAAAACATTCAGTACTTC.

This chain links TRBV4-3 with TRBJ2-1; D call uncertain. Per the germline V gene, CDR1 is LGHNA and CDR2 is YSLEER. CDR3 length: 15 residues. V was clipped by 1 base and J by 3 bases, with 10 bases between them. The DNA of the CDR3 is TGCGCCAGCAGCCAAGGAGGCTCCCTCTACAATGAGCAGTTCTTC. Residues: CASSQGGSLYNEQFF.